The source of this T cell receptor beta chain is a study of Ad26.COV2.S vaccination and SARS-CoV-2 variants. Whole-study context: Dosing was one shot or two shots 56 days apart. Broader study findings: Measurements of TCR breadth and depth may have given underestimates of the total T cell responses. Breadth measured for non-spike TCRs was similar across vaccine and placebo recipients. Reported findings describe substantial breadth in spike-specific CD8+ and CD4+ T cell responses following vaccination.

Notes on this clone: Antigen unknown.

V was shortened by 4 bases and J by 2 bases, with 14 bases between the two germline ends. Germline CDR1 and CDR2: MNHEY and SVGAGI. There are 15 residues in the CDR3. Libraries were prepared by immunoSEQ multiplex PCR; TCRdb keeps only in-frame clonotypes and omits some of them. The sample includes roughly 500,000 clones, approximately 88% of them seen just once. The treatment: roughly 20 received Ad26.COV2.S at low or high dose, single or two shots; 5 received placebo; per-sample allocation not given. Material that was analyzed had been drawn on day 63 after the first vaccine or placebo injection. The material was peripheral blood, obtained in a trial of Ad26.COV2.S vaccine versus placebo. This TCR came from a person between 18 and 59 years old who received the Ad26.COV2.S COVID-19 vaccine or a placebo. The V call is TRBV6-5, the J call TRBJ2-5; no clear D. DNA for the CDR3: TGTGCCAGCAGTTCCCGAGGACGGATACAAGAGACCCAGTACTTC. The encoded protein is CASSSRGRIQETQYF.